These 27 T cell receptor beta chains were all obtained from the same sample, sequenced in a study of CD8+CD57+ T cells in acquired aplastic anemia. Genomic DNA, the template, was used for profiling of the TCR beta VDJ and CDR3. TCRdb redid the calling of the reads with MiXCR, one entry per CDR3 protein. The profile shows some 150,000 distinct CDR3 sequences, 70% to 80% of them singletons. All patients picked for sequencing had shown, by flow cytometry, an expansion of CD8+CD57+ cells. What was sequenced was sorted CD4+, CD8+, or CD8+CD57+ T cells (not recorded which) from PBMCs. The receptors shown here come from a human donor with aplastic anemia.

The chain couples TRBV6-2 or TRBV6-3 to TRBJ2-7; tentatively, D is TRBD1 (6 bases). The J call is uncertain, as TRBJ2-5 better fits the DNA end. Germline CDR1 MNHEY, CDR2 SVGEGT. The CDR3 totals 13 residues. CDR3 sequence reads: CASTPDRSETQYF. CDR3 bases: TGTGCCAGCACTCCCGACAGGTCAGAGACCCAGTACTTC.

The rearrangement joins TRBV10-3 to TRBJ2-7, with 8 bases identical to TRBD2. The CDR3 sequence is 10 residues long. Germline-derived CDR1 and CDR2 are ENHRY and SYGVKD. V shed 8 bases, J shed 12 bases, and the junction held 6 bases outside the gene matches. The CDR3 sequence: CAIAERERYF. The CDR3, as DNA: TGTGCCATCGCGGAGCGGGAGAGGTACTTC.

The rearrangement links TRBV20-1 to TRBJ2-3, with 9 bases aligning to TRBD1. CDR3 size: 13 residues. Per germline, CDR1 DFQATT and CDR2 SNEGSKA (reference sequence). Trimming took 5 bases from V and 3 from J; bases not matched to a gene: 3. The DNA for the CDR3 is TGCAGTGCTGCGGACAGGGGAACAGATACGCAGTATTTT. This translates into CSAADRGTDTQYF.

Comment on this clonotype: Germline and junction disagree at one end, which may indicate a read error. The CDR3 sequence: CASSDSGSAAFF. The CDR3 nucleotides are TGTGCCAGCAGTGACTCAGGATCGGCGGCTTTCTTT. The V and J genes are TRBV6-5 and TRBJ1-1; D not resolved. The CDR3 sequence is 12 residues long. The germline CDR1 and CDR2 sequences are MNHEY and SVGAGI.

This chain connects TRBV20-1 to TRBJ2-7; 13 positions match TRBD2. CDR1 DFQATT and CDR2 SNEGSKA come from the germline V gene (reference sequence). This CDR3 region has 14 residues. J lost 9 bases, V lost 3 bases, and 8 bases had no gene match. The CDR3 DNA reads TGCAGTGCTAGGGGAACCGGGACTAGCGGGGCGCAGTACTTC. It specifies CSARGTGTSGAQYF.

With regard to this clonotype: The junction departs from germline at one end; a sequencing error may be responsible. The chain joins TRBV5-5 to TRBJ2-2; perhaps TRBD1 as D (5 bases). The germline gives CDR1 SGHKS, CDR2 YYEKEE (reference sequence). The CDR3 is 14 residues long. The CDR3 here is CASSLDTGTGELFF. The CDR3 region has the DNA TGCGCCAGCAGCTTGGACACCGGCACCGGGGAGCTGTTTTTT.

V is TRBV10-3 and J is TRBJ2-7; no reliable D call. The CDR3 runs 11 residues. Trimming stripped 10 bases from V and 3 bases from J, with 10 bases between. CDR1 is ENHRY, CDR2 SYGVKD, per germline. The DNA for the CDR3 is TGTGCCACCCTAGAAGGCTACGAGCAGTACTTC. Protein product: CATLEGYEQYF.

This clonotype has a handful of counts. The gene calls are TRBV5-1 and TRBJ1-6; the match to TRBD1 covers 12 bases. CDR1 is SGHRS and CDR2 is YFSETQ in the germline V gene. The CDR3 is made up of 16 amino acids. The V segment lost 0 bases and the J segment 7 bases; nucleotides outside the gene matches: 2. The CDR3 is CASSLEGQGANSPLHF. Written as DNA, the CDR3 is TGCGCCAGCAGCTTGGAGGGACAGGGGGCCAATTCACCCCTCCACTTT. Full variable domain (missing parts from reference TRBV5-1 and TRBJ1-6): KAGVTQTPRYLIKTRGQQVTLSCSPISGHRSVSWYQQTPGQGLQFLFEYFSETQRNKGNFPGRFSGRQFSNSRSEMNVSTLELGDSALYLCASSLEGQGANSPLHFGNGTRLTVT.

The chain carries TRBV4-2 and TRBJ1-2; D call uncertain. The CDR3 has 15 amino acids. V was clipped by 0 bases and J by 2 bases, with 10 bases between them. The V gene's germline CDR1 is LGHNA and CDR2 YNFKEQ. CDR3 in amino acids: CASSQDISSNYGYTF. CDR3 in DNA: TGTGCCAGCAGCCAAGACATCTCCTCAAACTATGGCTACACCTTC.

The rearrangement joins TRBV20-1 to TRBJ2-5, with D perhaps matching TRBD1 (6 bases). Looked up from germline, CDR1 is DFQATT and CDR2 is SNEGSKA (reference sequence). CDR3 length equals 15 residues. The V gene lost 3 bases and the J gene lost 2 bases, with 16 bases spanning the gap. The CDR3: CSASSARGSQETQYF. DNA of the CDR3: TGCAGTGCTAGCTCCGCCAGGGGATCTCAAGAGACCCAGTACTTC.

CDR3 residues: CSARRQPETQYF. The CDR3, as DNA: TGCAGTGCTAGGAGACAGCCGGAGACCCAGTACTTC. The chain couples TRBV20-1 to TRBJ2-5; D might be TRBD1 (5 bases). The CDR3 is 12 residues long. Trimming took 3 bases from V and 5 from J, leaving 10 bases between them. Germline lookup yields CDR1 DFQATT and CDR2 SNEGSKA (reference sequence).

The sample holds one count of this clonotype. The CDR3 loop reads CASSLRPFGNTIYF. The CDR3 DNA is TGTGCCAGCAGCTTACGTCCCTTTGGAAACACCATATATTTT. The gene calls are TRBV11-2 and TRBJ1-3; D gene uncertain. The V and J ends lost 2 bases and 3 bases respectively, with 8 bases between them. The germline V gene encodes CDR1 SGHAT and CDR2 FQNNGV. The CDR3 contains 14 residues.

This chain links TRBV2 with TRBJ2-7; D perhaps matches TRBD1 (5 bases). Germline-derived CDR1 and CDR2 are SNHLY and FYNNEI. Trimming pared 5 bases from V and 3 bases from J, leaving 11 bases between. The CDR3 is made up of 13 amino acids. CDR3 amino acids: CASSYQGFYEQYF. Written as DNA, the CDR3 is TGTGCCAGCAGTTATCAGGGATTCTACGAGCAGTACTTC.

V usage is TRBV2 and J usage is TRBJ2-2, with 7 bases aligning to TRBD2. The junction had 6 bases not matched to a gene; V was cut back by 6 bases and J by 5 bases. This CDR3 is built from 14 residues. Germline V lookup: CDR1 SNHLY, CDR2 FYNNEI. Here the CDR3 DNA reads TGTGCCAGCAGAAGGGAGGGGATTACCGGGGAGCTGTTTTTT. Its protein is CASRREGITGELFF.

The chain is built from TRBV6-1 and TRBJ1-4; D uncertain. Germline values: CDR1 MNHNS, CDR2 SASEGT. The length of the CDR3 is 13 residues. V was pared by 2 bases and J by 2 bases, with 3 bases between. The CDR3 DNA reads as TGTGCCAGCAGTGAATTCACTAATGAAAAACTGTTTTTT. Protein: CASSEFTNEKLFF.

The chain combines TRBV7-8 with TRBJ2-5, with D unresolved. The CDR3 spans 14 residues. V lost 5 bases and J 5 bases, leaving 15 bases between the germline ends. CDR1 and CDR2 from the germline V gene are SGHVS and FQNEAQ. The CDR3 sequence: CASSPRVSRETQYF. The CDR3 nucleotides are TGTGCCAGCAGCCCACGGGTGTCGAGGGAGACCCAGTACTTC.

The V call is TRBV7-2, the J call TRBJ2-7; 10 nucleotides match TRBD1. V shed 5 bases, J shed 3 bases, and the junction held 4 bases outside the gene matches. The CDR3 is made up of 14 amino acids. Germline V gene lookup returns CDR1 SGHTA and CDR2 FQGNSA. The CDR3 coding sequence is TGTGCCAGCAGCCACCGGGACAGGGGCTACGAGCAGTACTTC. This encodes CASSHRDRGYEQYF.

The chain has TRBV7-9 and TRBJ2-1; TRBD1 might be the D (6 bases). The germline V gene encodes CDR1 SEHNR and CDR2 FQNEAQ (reference sequence). The CDR3 runs 15 residues. Trimming took off 3 bases at V and 6 bases at J, with 15 bases between the two ends. CDR3 sequence: CASSFRTGTLNEQFF. In nucleotides, the CDR3 is TGTGCCAGCAGCTTCCGGACCGGGACACTCAATGAGCAGTTCTTC.

The rearrangement joins TRBV7-9 to TRBJ2-5, with D perhaps matching TRBD1 (5 bases). The CDR3 spans 14 residues. V lost 5 bases and J lost 0, with 10 bases in between. Germline V CDR1 and CDR2: SEHNR, FQNEAQ (reference sequence). CDR3 in amino acids: CASSPRTNQETQYF. CDR3 in DNA: TGTGCCAGCAGCCCCCGGACAAACCAAGAGACCCAGTACTTC.

The rearrangement joins TRBV12-3 or TRBV12-4 to TRBJ1-5; 7 bases align to TRBD1. This CDR3 is built from 13 residues. Unmatched junction bases numbered 3, after V lost 6 bases and J lost 4 bases. CDR3 nucleotide sequence: TGTGCCAGCAGCGCAGGGGGTAATCAGCCCCAGCATTTT. Translated, it gives CASSAGGNQPQHF.

The chain is built from TRBV10-3 and TRBJ1-1; D gene ambiguous. Trimming shortened V by 3 bases and J by 6 bases, and 8 bases separated the two germline ends. This CDR3 has 12 residues. Per germline, CDR1 ENHRY and CDR2 SYGVKD. CDR3 amino acids: CAISEPGAEAFF. CDR3 DNA sequence: TGTGCCATCAGTGAACCTGGGGCTGAAGCTTTCTTT.

Only one count was recorded for this clonotype. The CDR3: CSARDNQKLEQYF. CDR3 sequence (DNA): TGCAGTGCTAGAGATAATCAAAAACTCGAGCAGTACTTC. This chain links TRBV20-1 with TRBJ2-7; D is undetermined. The germline V gene has CDR1 DFQATT and CDR2 SNEGSKA (reference sequence). CDR3 length equals 13 residues. Trimming left V 0 bases short and J 6 bases short, with 12 bases between.

The chain recombines TRBV4-1 with TRBJ2-5, with 14 bases identical to TRBD2. This CDR3 has 19 residues. Trimming cost V 4 bases and J 5 bases; bases outside gene matches: 15. The germline CDR1 and CDR2 sequences are MGHRA and YSYEKL. CDR3 region: CASSPVGLAGARVRETQYF. The DNA of the CDR3 is TGCGCCAGCAGCCCAGTGGGACTAGCGGGAGCTCGGGTTAGGGAGACCCAGTACTTC.

The rearrangement joins TRBV7-3 to TRBJ2-2; D remains unclear. The CDR3 consists of 14 residues. Trimming took off 1 base at V and 6 bases at J, with 9 bases between the two ends. CDR1 is SGHTA and CDR2 is FQGTGA in the germline V gene. The CDR3 loop reads CASSLNARSGELFF. DNA for the CDR3: TGTGCCAGCAGCTTAAACGCTAGGTCCGGGGAGCTGTTTTTT.

The chain employs TRBV7-9 and TRBJ2-3; 10 bases map to TRBD2. The CDR3 extends over 16 amino acids. Trimming removed 3 bases from V and 5 bases from J; junction bases left unmatched: 8. Germline V CDR1 and CDR2: SEHNR, FQNEAQ (reference sequence). CDR3 residues: CASSLGSGGPQDTQYF. The CDR3 DNA reads as TGTGCCAGCAGCTTGGGTAGCGGGGGGCCTCAAGATACGCAGTATTTT.

CDR3 in amino acids: CASSYASQETQYF. CDR3 DNA: TGTGCCAGCAGTTACGCGAGCCAAGAGACCCAGTACTTC. The V and J genes are TRBV12-3 or TRBV12-4 and TRBJ2-5; D gene unclear. This CDR3 is 13 amino acids long. Trimming shortened V by 4 bases and J by 1 base, and 7 bases separated the two germline ends.

V usage is TRBV20-1 and J usage is TRBJ2-5; D is unresolved. Germline CDR1 is DFQATT and CDR2 is SNEGSKA (reference sequence). V lost 1 base and J lost 5, with 11 bases in between. CDR3 length: 13 amino acids. The CDR3 DNA reads TGCAGTGCTAGAGTACCAAACGAGGAGACCCAGTACTTC. As protein: CSARVPNEETQYF.